There are a few counts of the clone carrying this T cell receptor beta chain. The antigen is not known. A clone one base away is much larger, so this may be a read error. The conserved final phenylalanine or tryptophan is absent from the CDR3, which likely points to a read error. Amplification targeted TCR beta CDR3 regions from RNA transcripts. The TCR CDR3 was amplified in a first-round RT-PCR using the HTBI primer set. TCRdb called the multiplex PCR reads again in MiXCR, with one record for every CDR3 protein. Among 750,000 to 950,000 distinct CDR3 sequences, roughly 40% were seen once, and the ten largest hold 8.9%. The entry originates in a study of T cells in Graves' hyperthyroidism and ophthalmopathy. Study-level points and caveats: Onset of ophthalmopathy came a median about 6.5 months after the model predicted it.

This CDR3 is 12 amino acids long. V was cut by 1 base and J by 6 bases, with 9 bases left in between. Germline V gene sequence: CDR1 DFQATT, CDR2 SNEGSKA (reference sequence). The material sequenced was blood. The TCR comes from a man between 18 and 29 years old with Graves' hyperthyroidism. V and J are TRBV20-1 and TRBJ1-1; no clear D gene. Here the CDR3 DNA reads TGCAGTGCTAGAGCCACCTCCCCTGAAGCTTTCCTT. As protein: CSARATSPEAFL.